This T cell receptor beta chain was documented in a study of prognosis after radiotherapy for stage I lung cancer. Regarding the study as a whole: Median unique TCR clones dropped from around 10,000 to 6,500 after stereotactic body radiation therapy.

The genomic DNA TCR beta CDR3 region underwent two rounds of multiplex PCR. Gene-specific TRBV and TRBJ primers were used in PCR round one. MiXCR was run by TCRdb on the multiplex PCR reads, yielding one entry per CDR3 protein. The sample yields some 19,000 distinct CDR3 sequences, roughly 53% seen once. The CDR3 consists of 14 residues. With V trimmed by 4 bases and J by 4 bases, 3 bases remained unmatched. Germline assignment: CDR1 MGHRA and CDR2 YSYEKL. This clonotype was detected many times. Its antigen is still unknown. This sequence joins TRBV4-1 and TRBJ2-7; 11 nucleotides agree with TRBD2. The sequence was collected from a donor at least 50 years old with non-small cell lung cancer. Source: PBMCs, taken before or after stereotactic body radiation therapy (not recorded which). The CDR3 region has the DNA TGCGCCAGCAGCCCCGGGACTAGCGGATACGAGCAGTACTTC. It codes for CASSPGTSGYEQYF.